This TCR beta chain was identified in a study of OX40 agonist ivuxolimab in advanced cancers. About the full investigation: Ivuxolimab was an agonistic, fully human IgG2 monoclonal antibody directed against OX40 (CD134), a costimulatory receptor. Prior anti-PD-1, anti-PD-L1 or anti-CTLA-4 therapy was permitted, and approximately 41% of dose-escalation patients had received checkpoint inhibitors. The purpose of peripheral TCRbeta sequencing was to test whether ivuxolimab changed TCR sequence diversity and led to clonal T-cell expansion. Of the roughly 53 patients in dose escalation, some 19 had hepatocellular carcinoma, around 15 had melanoma, 9 had renal cell carcinoma and 9 had head and neck cancer. The dose-escalation cohort was 82.7% male with a mean age of roughly 62 years, ranging from roughly 20 to 80. Partial responses occurred in three dose-escalation patients: two with cutaneous melanoma and one with hepatocellular carcinoma. The paper reports the monotherapy dose-escalation portion (N of about 51 patients) of the phase I ivuxolimab trial. Intravenous ivuxolimab was administered to patients every 2 weeks at six dose levels: 0.01, 0.1, 0.3, 1.5, 3 and 10 mg/kg.

Its CDR3 holds 10 amino acids, cysteine through phenylalanine. The kept DNA is CDR3 alone, 30 bases in frame from the first base. For sequencing of the TCRbeta CDR3 region, genomic DNA was extracted from the sorted cells. The immunoSEQ Assay was used for sequencing of TCRbeta CDR3 regions. TCRdb obtained this table from immuneACCESS and retained in-frame rearrangements with V and J assigned. These tables miss some clones; where compared with another copy, unresolved V genes account for less than half of the shortfall, and the remainder is unexplained. The sample has about 70,000 clones on record, 80% to 85% of them singletons. About 5% of the sample is taken by the ten largest. The study at large found these results: Partial responders in the 0.1-3.0 mg/kg groups had among the lowest normalized peripheral clonal expansion, especially among CD8+ T cells. Antigen specificity was not determined for the clonally expanded peripheral T cells. After ivuxolimab, expanded clones were on average more numerous among CD8+ T cells than among CD4+ T cells. Low levels of normalized T-cell clonal expansion were also seen in some nonresponding patients. At doses of 0.1 to 3.0 mg/kg, clonal expansion of both CD4+ and CD8+ T cells in blood was seen between baseline and week 6.

The trial excluded patients who had a history of autoimmune disease or who were on systemic immunosuppression. In every dose cohort, peripheral blood was drawn for TCR sequencing at baseline, cycle 4 day 1, and cycle 7 day 1. Samples came from an open-label, multicenter, first-in-human phase I dose-escalation trial of ivuxolimab. Adults with locally advanced or metastatic melanoma, renal cell, hepatocellular, or head and neck squamous cell carcinoma were enrolled in the trial. Before TCR sequencing, CD4+ T cells and CD8+ T cells from peripheral blood were sorted into separate populations. This clone has just a few counts. What this receptor recognizes is not known. No clone much larger than this one lies a single base away; base qualities are absent.

This receptor was taken from an adult with an advanced solid tumor such as melanoma, head and neck, liver or kidney cancer. This sample comprised CD4+ or CD8+ T cells sorted from blood, obtained in a trial of the OX40 agonist ivuxolimab. Recombination linked TRBV21-1 to TRBJ2-1; TRBD2 reflects the table's D call only, with no check against the DNA. TRBV21-1 is marked as a pseudogene. CDR3 reads: CASILNEQFF. The nucleotide sequence reads TGTGCCAGCATTCTCAATGAGCAGTTCTTC.